The clone carrying this T cell receptor beta chain was detected a few times. Its antigen is unknown. The data were taken from a study of Ad26.COV2.S vaccination and SARS-CoV-2 variants. Overall study results and limits: Recipients of either vaccine or placebo displayed similar breadth of non-spike TCRs.

CDR3 length: 17 residues. Germline loops: CDR1 SGHTA, CDR2 FQGNSA. V dropped 1 base and J dropped 2; count of bases not matched to a gene: 4. Method: immunoSEQ multiplex PCR; TCRdb's copy keeps in-frame clones and lacks some. The repertoire consists of 400,000 to 500,000 clones, with 85% to 90% occurring once and the leading ten covering 2% to 3%. Noted treatment: roughly 20 received Ad26.COV2.S at low or high dose, single or two shots; about 5 received placebo; per-sample allocation not given. At day 63 after the first vaccine or placebo injection, samples were drawn. The source was peripheral blood, collected in a trial of Ad26.COV2.S vaccine versus placebo. V gene TRBV7-2 combines with J gene TRBJ2-5, with TRBD2 identical over 13 bases. The source of this sequence is a person aged 18-60 years who received the Ad26.COV2.S COVID-19 vaccine or a placebo. CDR3 sequence (DNA): TGTGCCAGCAGCTTAGGAGGACTAGCGGGGGAGCAAGAGACCCAGTACTTC. Translating gives CASSLGGLAGEQETQYF.